This T cell receptor (beta chain) was recovered during a study of T cells in Graves' hyperthyroidism and ophthalmopathy. On the study more broadly: Sampling of peripheral blood happened at initial diagnosis, prior to any treatment.

Whole-study results and caveats: Model output signaled ophthalmopathy a median about 6.3 months ahead of onset.

Patients were excluded because of uncontrolled infection, other autoimmune disease, pregnancy or lactation. Template material for amplifying TCR beta CDR3 regions consisted of RNA transcripts. Researchers ran a first-round RT-PCR on the TCR CDR3 using the HTBI primer set. From the multiplex PCR reads, TCRdb called clonotypes with MiXCR, one entry per CDR3 protein. The data contain about 58,000 distinct CDR3 sequences, just under 50% of them singletons. Points on this clonotype: Its specificity is unknown.

The CDR3 length is 16 residues. CDR1 and CDR2 (germline): KGHSH, LQKENI. Germline trimming cut 4 bases from V and 5 bases from J; bases unmatched to any gene: 12. The TCR originated in a woman younger than 45 with Graves' ophthalmopathy. The sample taken for sequencing was blood. V gene TRBV18 combines with J gene TRBJ2-3; 7 nucleotides agree with TRBD1. The CDR3 coding sequence is TGTGCCAGCTCACACGGAAGACAGGGTGGTGGAGATACGCAGTATTTT. Encoded protein: CASSHGRQGGGDTQYF.